These T cell receptor beta chains were read from a single sample in a study of T cell clusters in autoimmune cytopenias. TCRdb reprocessed the multiplex PCR reads and stores each CDR3 protein as one record, lacking DNA. Here the sample table reports under 13,000 distinct CDR3 sequences. This same sample was also taken into another study, of T cell repertoires in aging, cancer and after chemotherapy.

The sample consisted of peripheral blood. The receptor set was obtained from a human donor in good health. CDR3s include the opening cysteine and the closing phenylalanine or tryptophan. Each record gives: clone size, V gene, J gene, CDR3 protein. Expanded clones are given a class, and other clones once, few, many or no size at all.

>medium-sized|TRBV19|TRBJ2-3
CASSIRTTDTQYF
>-|TRBV5-6|TRBJ2-3
CASSLLASGGSTDTQYF
>medium-sized|TRBV30|TRBJ1-4
CAWSPGHLKNEKLFF
>medium-sized|TRBV30|TRBJ2-7
CAWNAETYEQYF
>-|TRBV6-2/TRBV6-3|TRBJ2-3
CASSSWTGGTDTQYF
>large|TRBV6-1|TRBJ2-6
CASSDLDGGANVLTF
>-|TRBV5-4|TRBJ2-3
CASSIIAGSTDTQYF
>-|TRBV6-6|TRBJ1-5
CASSLNPLSPAPYSNQPQHF
>medium-sized|TRBV7-9|TRBJ1-2
CASSLVTAGDGYTF
>medium-sized|TRBV19|TRBJ2-7
CASSPRDREYEQYF
>medium-sized|TRBV29-1|TRBJ1-2
CSVEMSNYGYTF
>-|TRBV5-1|TRBJ2-7
CASSLGSSEQYF